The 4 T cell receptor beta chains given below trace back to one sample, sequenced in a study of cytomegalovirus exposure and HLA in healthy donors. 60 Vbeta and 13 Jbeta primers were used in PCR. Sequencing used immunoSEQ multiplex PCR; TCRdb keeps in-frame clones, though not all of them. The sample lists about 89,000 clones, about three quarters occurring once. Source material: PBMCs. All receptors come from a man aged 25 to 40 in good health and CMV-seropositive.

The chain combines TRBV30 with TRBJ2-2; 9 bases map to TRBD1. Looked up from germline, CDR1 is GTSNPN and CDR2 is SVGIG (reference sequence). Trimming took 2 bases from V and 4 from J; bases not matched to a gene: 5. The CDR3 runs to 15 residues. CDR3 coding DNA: TGTGCCTGGAGTAGACAGGGGGAGGGCACCGGGGAGCTGTTTTTT. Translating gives CAWSRQGEGTGELFF.

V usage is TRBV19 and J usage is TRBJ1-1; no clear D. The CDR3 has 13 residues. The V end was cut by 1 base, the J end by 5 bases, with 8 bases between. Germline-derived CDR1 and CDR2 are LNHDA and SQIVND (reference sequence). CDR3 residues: CASSIGGMTEAFF. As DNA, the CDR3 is TGTGCCAGTAGTATAGGAGGGATGACTGAAGCTTTCTTT.

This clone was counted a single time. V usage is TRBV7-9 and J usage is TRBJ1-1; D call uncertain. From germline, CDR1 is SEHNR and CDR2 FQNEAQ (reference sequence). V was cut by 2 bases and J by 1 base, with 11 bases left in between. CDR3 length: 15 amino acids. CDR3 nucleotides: TGTGCCAGCAGCTTACGTCTAGCAACGAACACTGAAGCTTTCTTT. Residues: CASSLRLATNTEAFF.

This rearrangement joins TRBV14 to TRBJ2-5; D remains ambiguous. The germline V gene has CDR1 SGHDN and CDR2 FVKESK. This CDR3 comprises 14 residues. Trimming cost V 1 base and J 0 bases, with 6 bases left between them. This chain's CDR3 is CASSQAEYQETQYF. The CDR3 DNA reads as TGTGCCAGCAGCCAAGCTGAGTACCAAGAGACCCAGTACTTC.